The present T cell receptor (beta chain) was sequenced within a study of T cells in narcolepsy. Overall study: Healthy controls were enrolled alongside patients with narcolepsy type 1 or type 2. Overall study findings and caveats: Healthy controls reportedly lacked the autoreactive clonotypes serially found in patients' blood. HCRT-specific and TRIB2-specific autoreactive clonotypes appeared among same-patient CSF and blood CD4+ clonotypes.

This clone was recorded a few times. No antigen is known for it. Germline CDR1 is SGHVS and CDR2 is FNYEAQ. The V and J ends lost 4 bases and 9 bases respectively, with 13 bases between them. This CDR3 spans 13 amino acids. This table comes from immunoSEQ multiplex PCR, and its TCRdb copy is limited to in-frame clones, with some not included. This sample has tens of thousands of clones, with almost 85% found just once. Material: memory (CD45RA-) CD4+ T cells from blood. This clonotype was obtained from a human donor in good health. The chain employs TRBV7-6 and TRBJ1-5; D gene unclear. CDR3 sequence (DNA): TGTGCCAGCAGCTATACTTGGGAGTCGCCCCAGCATTTT. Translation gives CASSYTWESPQHF.